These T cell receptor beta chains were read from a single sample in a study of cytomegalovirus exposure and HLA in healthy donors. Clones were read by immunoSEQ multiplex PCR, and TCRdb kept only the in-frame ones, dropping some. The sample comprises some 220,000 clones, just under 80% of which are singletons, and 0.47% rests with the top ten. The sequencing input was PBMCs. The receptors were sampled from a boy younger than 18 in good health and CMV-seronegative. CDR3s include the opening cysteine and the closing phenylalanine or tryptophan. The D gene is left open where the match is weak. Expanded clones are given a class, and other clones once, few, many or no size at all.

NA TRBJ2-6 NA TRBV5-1 TGCGCCAGCAGTCCTACAGACTCTGGGGCCAACGTCCTGACTTTC CASSPTDSGANVLTF
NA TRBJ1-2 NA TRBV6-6 TGTGCCAGCTACCACGTGGGGGGGAGCTATGGCTACACCTTC CASYHVGGSYGYTF
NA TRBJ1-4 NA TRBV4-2 TGTGCCAGCAGCCCGTCACCTAGGGGTGAAAAACTGTTTTTT CASSPSPRGEKLFF
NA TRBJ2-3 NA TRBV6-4 TGTGCCAGCGCGCGCGAGGGCACAGATACGCAGTATTTT CASAREGTDTQYF
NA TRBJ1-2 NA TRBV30 TGTGCCTGGACTGCTCACAGGGCGGCTAACTATGGCTACACCTTC CAWTAHRAANYGYTF
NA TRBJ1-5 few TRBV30 TGTGCCTGGATATTTGCGTGCTGGGGGTCGGACAGCAGAAATCAGCCCCAGCATTTT CAWIFACWGSDSRNQPQHF
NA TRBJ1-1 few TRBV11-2 TGTGCCAGCAGCACGCAACCGGGGAACACTGAAGCTTTCTTT CASSTQPGNTEAFF
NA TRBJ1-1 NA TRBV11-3 TGTGCCAGCAGCTTAGGAAACCCGGGTCGAAGAATGAACACTGAAGCTTTCTTT CASSLGNPGRRMNTEAFF
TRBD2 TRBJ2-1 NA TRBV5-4 TGTGCCAGCAGCCTAAAGTCGGGACTATCCCTCACGAATGAGCAGTTCTTC CASSLKSGLSLTNEQFF
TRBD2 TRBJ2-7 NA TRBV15 TGTGCCACCAGCAGTAACCTCCAGCGGGGGCAGGCCTACGAGCAGTACTTC CATSSNLQRGQAYEQYF
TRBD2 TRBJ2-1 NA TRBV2 TGTGCCAGCAGTGAGGGGGGGAACTACAATGAGCAGTTCTTC CASSEGGNYNEQFF
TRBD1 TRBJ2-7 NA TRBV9 TGTGCCAGCAGCGTAGATGGGTGGACAGGACCCTACGAGCAGTACTTC CASSVDGWTGPYEQYF
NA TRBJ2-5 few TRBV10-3 TGTGCCATCGGGACTCGGGCAGACGAAGAGACCCAGTACTTC CAIGTRADEETQYF
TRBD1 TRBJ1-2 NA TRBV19 TGTGCCAGTAGTATCGGGACAGGGGGCGGCTACACCTTC CASSIGTGGGYTF
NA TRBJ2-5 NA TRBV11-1 TGTGCCAGCAGCTTAGATCGTGAAGAGACCCAGTACTTC CASSLDREETQYF
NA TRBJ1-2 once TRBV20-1 TGCAGTGCTAGGCGGGCGGACGGCTACACCTTC CSARRADGYTF
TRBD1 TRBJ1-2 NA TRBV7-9 TGTGCCAGCAGCGATCGGGACAGGGGATATGGCTACACCTTC CASSDRDRGYGYTF
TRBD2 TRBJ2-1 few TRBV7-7 TGTGCTAGCAGAAGACGACTAGCGGGGGGGCCCACCTACAATGAGCAGTTCTTC CASRRRLAGGPTYNEQFF
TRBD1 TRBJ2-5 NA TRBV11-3 TGTGCCAGCAGCGGACGACAGGGGATCCAAGAGACCCAGTACTTC CASSGRQGIQETQYF
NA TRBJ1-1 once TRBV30 TGTGCCTGGACCCAACGGGGGAGGAACACTGAAGCTTTCTTT CAWTQRGRNTEAFF
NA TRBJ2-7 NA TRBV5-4 TGTGCCAGCAGTCCCCCGGGACACTCCTACGAGCAGTACTTC CASSPPGHSYEQYF
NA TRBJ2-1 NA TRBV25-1 TGTGCCAGCAGTGAATTCCCCCTCTCCTACAATGAGCAGTTCTTC CASSEFPLSYNEQFF
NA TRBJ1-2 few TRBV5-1 TGCGCCAGCAGCCCTTTAGGGGAAGCGGGCTACACCTTC CASSPLGEAGYTF
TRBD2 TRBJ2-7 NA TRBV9 TGTGCCAGCAGCGGGGGACTAGCGGGGACCTACGAGCAGTACTTC CASSGGLAGTYEQYF
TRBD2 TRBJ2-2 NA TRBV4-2 TGTGCCAGCAGCCATCTGGCGGGGGGAGACACCGGGGAGCTGTTTTTT CASSHLAGGDTGELFF
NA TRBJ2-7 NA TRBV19 TGTGCCAGTAGTTCCGCGGTCGAGCAGTACTTC CASSSAVEQYF